The source of this TCR beta chain is a study of cytomegalovirus exposure and HLA in healthy donors. Study-wide background: Drawn from HLA-typed donors, tens of millions of unique TCRs were held in an early data release.

With 60 Vbeta and 13 Jbeta primers, the PCR was carried out. Per the original methods: An analysis performed later counted 60 million to 90 million unique TCR beta chains (roughly 11 million of them shared). The table came from immunoSEQ multiplex PCR; TCRdb's copy has only in-frame clones and leaves some out. That table gives V, J and clone size, and the DNA gave D and trimming. Among about 140,000 clones listed, roughly two thirds were seen once. Study outcomes and limitations: The majority of CMV-associated TCR beta chains were reported as apparently HLA-restricted in a later analysis.

Germline-derived CDR1 and CDR2 are LNHDA and SQIVND (reference sequence). With V trimmed by 3 bases and J by 6 bases, 0 bases remained unmatched. The CDR3 spans 14 residues. This clone was seen only a few times. Its antigen is as yet unknown. Other DNA sequences of this sample code for an identical CDR3. This donor lacks a recorded CMV serostatus. This receptor was obtained from a human donor in good health. Sample: PBMCs. This sequence joins TRBV19 and TRBJ1-4; 11 nucleotides line up with TRBD1. DNA of the CDR3: TGTGCCAGTAGTATGGGACAGGGGGATGAAAAACTGTTTTTT. It encodes CASSMGQGDEKLFF.